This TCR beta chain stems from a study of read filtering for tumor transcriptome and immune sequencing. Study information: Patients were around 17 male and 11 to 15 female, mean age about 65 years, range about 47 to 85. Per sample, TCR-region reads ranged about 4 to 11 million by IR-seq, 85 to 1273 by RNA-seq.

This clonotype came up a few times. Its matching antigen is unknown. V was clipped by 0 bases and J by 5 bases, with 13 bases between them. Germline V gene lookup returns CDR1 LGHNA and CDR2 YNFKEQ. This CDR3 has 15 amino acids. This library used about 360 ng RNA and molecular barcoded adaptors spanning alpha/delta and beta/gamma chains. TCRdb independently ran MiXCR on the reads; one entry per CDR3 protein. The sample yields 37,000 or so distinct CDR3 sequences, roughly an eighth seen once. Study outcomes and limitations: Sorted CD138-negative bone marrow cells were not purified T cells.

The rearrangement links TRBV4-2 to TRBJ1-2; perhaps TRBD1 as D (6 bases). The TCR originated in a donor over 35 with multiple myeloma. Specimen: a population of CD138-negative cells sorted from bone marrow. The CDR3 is CASSQEAGGGYGYTF. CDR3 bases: TGTGCCAGCAGCCAAGAGGCGGGGGGCGGTTATGGCTACACCTTC.